This TCR beta chain was found in a study of CD8 T cells in Susac syndrome. This CDR3 contains 15 residues. Germline assignment: CDR1 SGHTA and CDR2 FQGNSA. V lost 6 bases to trimming and J lost 4 bases; unmatched junction nucleotides: 10. RNA in amounts of about 0.5 to 1 ug was reverse transcribed with random hexamers. TCRdb reprocessed the immunoSEQ multiplex PCR reads with MiXCR, giving one entry per CDR3 protein. The sample yields tens of thousands of distinct CDR3 sequences, 93% seen once. Sequenced material: CD4+ T cells from PBMCs. The clonotype was recovered from a human donor with Susac syndrome. This sequence joins TRBV7-2 and TRBJ2-3; TRBD1 agrees at 7 bases. CDR3 sequence reads: CASSKGGRGPDTQYF. As DNA, the CDR3 is TGTGCCAGCAGTAAAGGGGGCAGGGGTCCAGATACGCAGTATTTT.